A single sample is the source of the 8 T cell receptor beta chains below, sequenced in a study of blood T cell repertoires in COVID-19. The repertoire was sequenced with immunoSEQ multiplex PCR; TCRdb's copy has only in-frame clones and lacks some. This table holds hundreds of thousands of clones, around nine tenths found once. Sequencing used PBMCs or T cells enriched from blood (not recorded which). These receptors all come from a man between 60 and 75 years old who had recovered from COVID-19.

The J gene is TRBJ2-7, the V gene TRBV12-3 or TRBV12-4; TRBD2 might be the D (5 bases). Trimming took 6 bases from V and 4 from J, leaving 10 bases between them. This CDR3 spans 12 amino acids. The CDR3 DNA sequence: TGTGCCAGCAGCCCTACTAGTTACGAGCAGTACTTC. Its translation is CASSPTSYEQYF.

The chain couples TRBV5-1 to TRBJ1-4; perhaps TRBD1 as D (6 bases). Trimming removed 6 bases from V and 1 base from J, with 16 bases in between. Germline V gene data show CDR1 as SGHRS and CDR2 as YFSETQ. The CDR3 extends over 16 amino acids. Here the CDR3 reads CASTGGGGQTNEKLFF. The CDR3 coding sequence is TGCGCCAGCACTGGGGGCGGGGGTCAAACTAATGAAAAACTGTTTTTT.

This clone appeared a single time. V usage is TRBV7-6 and J usage is TRBJ2-6; D possibly corresponds to TRBD1 (5 bases). Trimming removed 5 bases at V and 2 bases at J, with 16 bases between. The CDR3 runs 17 residues. Germline V gives CDR1 SGHVS, CDR2 FNYEAQ. The CDR3: CASSPADSAPGANVLTF. DNA of the CDR3: TGTGCCAGCAGCCCGGCAGACAGCGCCCCTGGGGCCAACGTCCTGACTTTC.

This chain joins TRBV7-6 and TRBJ2-3; D possibly corresponds to TRBD1 (5 bases). Germline V gives CDR1 SGHVS, CDR2 FNYEAQ. V was cut by 2 bases and J by 3 bases, with 18 bases left in between. The CDR3 spans 17 residues. In DNA form, the CDR3 reads TGTGCCAGCAGCTTAAGACTTACAGGAAAAATGACAGATACGCAGTATTTT. Translating it yields CASSLRLTGKMTDTQYF.

This CDR3 is CASSVLNYGYTF. The DNA for the CDR3 is TGTGCCAGCAGCGTACTTAACTATGGCTACACCTTC. The chain has TRBV9 and TRBJ1-2, with unresolved D. Germline lookup yields CDR1 SGDLS and CDR2 YYNGEE. This CDR3 spans 12 amino acids. V was cut by 1 base and J by 1 base, with 2 bases left in between.

The chain recombines TRBV7-2 with TRBJ1-5, with D unclear. Germline CDR1 is SGHTA and CDR2 is FQGNSA. V lost 7 bases and J lost 4, with 17 bases in between. The CDR3 has 15 amino acids. The CDR3 region is CASTTSGFGNQPQHF. The CDR3 nucleotides read TGTGCCAGCACCACCTCGGGGTTTGGTAATCAGCCCCAGCATTTT.

CDR3 bases: TGTGCCAGCAGTGATAACCCTAGGGGCCAGGAAAAACTGTTTTTT. Amino acid sequence: CASSDNPRGQEKLFF. The chain combines TRBV2 with TRBJ1-4; TRBD1 is a possible D gene (5 bases). Germline loops: CDR1 SNHLY, CDR2 FYNNEI. CDR3 length equals 15 residues. V shed 3 bases and J shed 8 bases, with 16 bases lying between them.

This chain connects TRBV4-1 to TRBJ1-3; 10 bases are shared with TRBD1. The CDR3 covers 18 residues. Germline V gene data show CDR1 as MGHRA and CDR2 as YSYEKL. Unmatched junction bases numbered 10, after V lost 1 base and J lost 4 bases. The CDR3 coding sequence is TGCGCCAGCAGCCAAGTTTGGACGACAGGGGGCCTCGGAAACACCATATATTTT. This codes for CASSQVWTTGGLGNTIYF.